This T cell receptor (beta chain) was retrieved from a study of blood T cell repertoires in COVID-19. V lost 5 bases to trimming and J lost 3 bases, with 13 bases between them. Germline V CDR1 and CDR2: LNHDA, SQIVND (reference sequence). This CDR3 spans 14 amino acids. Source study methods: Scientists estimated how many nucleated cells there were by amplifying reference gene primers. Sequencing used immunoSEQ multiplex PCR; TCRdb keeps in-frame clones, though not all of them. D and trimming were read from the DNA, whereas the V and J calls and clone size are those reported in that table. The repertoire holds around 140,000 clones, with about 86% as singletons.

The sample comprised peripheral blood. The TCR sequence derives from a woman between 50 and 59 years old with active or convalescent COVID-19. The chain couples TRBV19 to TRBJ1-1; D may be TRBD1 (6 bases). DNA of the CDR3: TGTGCCAGTAGTTCCACAGGGTACGACACTGAAGCTTTCTTT. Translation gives CASSSTGYDTEAFF. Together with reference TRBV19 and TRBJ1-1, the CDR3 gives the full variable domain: DGGITQSPKYLFRKEGQNVTLSCEQNLNHDAMYWYRQDPGQGLRLIYYSQIVNDFQKGDIAEGYSVSREKKESFPLTVTSAQKNPTAFYLCASSSTGYDTEAFFGQGTRLTVV.